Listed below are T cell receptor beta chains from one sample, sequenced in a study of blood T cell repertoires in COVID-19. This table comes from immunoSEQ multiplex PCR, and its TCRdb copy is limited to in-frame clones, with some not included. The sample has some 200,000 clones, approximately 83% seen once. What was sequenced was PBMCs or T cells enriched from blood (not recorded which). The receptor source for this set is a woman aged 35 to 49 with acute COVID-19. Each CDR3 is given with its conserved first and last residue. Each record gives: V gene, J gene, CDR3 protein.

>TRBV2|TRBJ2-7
CASSDPGTGRYEQYF
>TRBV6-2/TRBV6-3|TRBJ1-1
CASSPSEAGGGGTEAFF
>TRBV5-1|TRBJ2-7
CASSLREPPYEQYF
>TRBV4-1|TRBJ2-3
CASSQSPSGRTDTQYF
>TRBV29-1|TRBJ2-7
CSVSGGGYEQYF
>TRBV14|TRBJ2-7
CASSRGLAGGSYEQYF
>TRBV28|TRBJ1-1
CASSLASGEAFF
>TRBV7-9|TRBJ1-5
CASSLSGNQPQHF
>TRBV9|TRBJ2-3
CASSVAFAFGAGGTDTQYF
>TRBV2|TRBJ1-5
CASSENQGGYQPQHF
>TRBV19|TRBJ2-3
CASTRDYPSRDTQYF
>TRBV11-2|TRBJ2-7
CASSNGLSEPLRYEQYF